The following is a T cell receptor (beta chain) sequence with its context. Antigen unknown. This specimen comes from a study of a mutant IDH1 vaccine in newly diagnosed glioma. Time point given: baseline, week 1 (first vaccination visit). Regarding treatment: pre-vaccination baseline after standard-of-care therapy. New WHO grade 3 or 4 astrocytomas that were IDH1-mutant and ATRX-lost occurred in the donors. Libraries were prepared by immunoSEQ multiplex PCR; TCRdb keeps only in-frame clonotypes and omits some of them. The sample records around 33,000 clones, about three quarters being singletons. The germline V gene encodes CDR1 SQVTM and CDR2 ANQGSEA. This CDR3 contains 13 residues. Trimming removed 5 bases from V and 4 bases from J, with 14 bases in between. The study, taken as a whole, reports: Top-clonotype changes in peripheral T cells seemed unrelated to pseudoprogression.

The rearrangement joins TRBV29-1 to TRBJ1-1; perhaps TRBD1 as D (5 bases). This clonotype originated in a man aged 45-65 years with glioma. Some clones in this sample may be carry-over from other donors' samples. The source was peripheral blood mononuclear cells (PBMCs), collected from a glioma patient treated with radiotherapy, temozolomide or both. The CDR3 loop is CSVMVGAGTEAFF. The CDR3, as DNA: TGCAGCGTTATGGTAGGGGCGGGCACTGAAGCTTTCTTT. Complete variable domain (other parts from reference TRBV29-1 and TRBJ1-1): SAVISQKPSRDICQRGTSLTIQCQVDSQVTMMFWYRQQPGQSLTLIATANQGSEATYESGFVIDKFPISRPNLTFSTLTVSNMSPEDSSIYLCSVMVGAGTEAFFGQGTRLTVV.